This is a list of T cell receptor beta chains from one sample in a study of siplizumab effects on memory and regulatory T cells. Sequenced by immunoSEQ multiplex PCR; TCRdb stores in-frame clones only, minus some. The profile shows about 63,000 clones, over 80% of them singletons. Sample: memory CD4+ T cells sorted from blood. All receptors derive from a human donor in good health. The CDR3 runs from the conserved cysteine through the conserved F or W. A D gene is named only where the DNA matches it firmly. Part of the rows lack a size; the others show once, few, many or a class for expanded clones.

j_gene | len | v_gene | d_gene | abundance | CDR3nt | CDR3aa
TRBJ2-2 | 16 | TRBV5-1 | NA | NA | TGCGCCAGCAGCTTGGATCCCGGGGTTAACACCGGGGAGCTGTTTTTT | CASSLDPGVNTGELFF
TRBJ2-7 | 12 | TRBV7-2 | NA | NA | TGTGCCAGCAGCTTAAGGCCGGCGGAGCAGTACTTC | CASSLRPAEQYF
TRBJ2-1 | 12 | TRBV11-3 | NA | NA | TGTGCCAGCTCCCAGGGGAATAATGAGCAGTTCTTC | CASSQGNNEQFF
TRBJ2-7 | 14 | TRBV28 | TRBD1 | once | TGTGCCAGCAGTCCAGGACAGGCCTTGGGGGAGCAGTACTTC | CASSPGQALGEQYF
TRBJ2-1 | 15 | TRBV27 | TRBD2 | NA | TGTGCCAGCAGTTCGGGACTAGCGGAGTGGAATGAGCAGTTCTTC | CASSSGLAEWNEQFF
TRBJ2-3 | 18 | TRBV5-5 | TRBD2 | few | TGTGCCAGCAGCGCAGTGCTTGGCGGGGGGATGGAGGCAGATACGCAGTATTTT | CASSAVLGGGMEADTQYF
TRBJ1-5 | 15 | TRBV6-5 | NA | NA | TGTGCCAGCAGGATCAGAGAATATAGCAATCAGCCCCAGCATTTT | CASRIREYSNQPQHF
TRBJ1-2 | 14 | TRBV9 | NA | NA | TGTGCCAGCAGCATCGGTGGGGGGAACTATGGCTACACCTTC | CASSIGGGNYGYTF
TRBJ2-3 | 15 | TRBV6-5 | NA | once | TGTGCCAGCAGCTCCCCCCGGGACCGCACAGATACGCAGTATTTT | CASSSPRDRTDTQYF
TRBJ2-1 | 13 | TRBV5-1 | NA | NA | TGCGCCAGCAGCTTTGTCGGGGTTGGTGAGCAGTTCTTC | CASSFVGVGEQFF
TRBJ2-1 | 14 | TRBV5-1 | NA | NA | TGCGCCAGCAGCTTGGAACCGGGCCCTCGTGAGCAGTTCTTC | CASSLEPGPREQFF
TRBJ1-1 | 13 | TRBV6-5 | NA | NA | TGTGCCAGCAGTCGAGGGATAAACACTGAAGCTTTCTTT | CASSRGINTEAFF
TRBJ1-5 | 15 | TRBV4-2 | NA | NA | TGTGCCAGCAGCCAGGGTCCTGAACACAATCAGCCCCAGCATTTT | CASSQGPEHNQPQHF
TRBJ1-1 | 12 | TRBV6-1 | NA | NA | TGTGCCAGCATTAGGTTGTTCACTGAAGCTTTCTTT | CASIRLFTEAFF
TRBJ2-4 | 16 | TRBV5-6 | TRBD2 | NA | TGTGCCAGCAGCTTTCAAGCGGGAGTTGCCAAAAACATTCAGTACTTC | CASSFQAGVAKNIQYF
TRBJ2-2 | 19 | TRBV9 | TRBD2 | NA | TGTGCCAGCAGCGTAGGGACTAGCGGGATTCGAACTAACACCGGGGAGCTGTTTTTT | CASSVGTSGIRTNTGELFF
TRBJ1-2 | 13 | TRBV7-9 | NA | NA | TGTGCCAGCAGCCGGGGTACACAGGGCCCTAATACCTTC | CASSRGTQGPNTF
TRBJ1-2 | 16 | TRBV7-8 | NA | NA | TGTGCCAGCAGCGGTGGCCGGCGGAGGGTGAAGGATGGCTACACCTTC | CASSGGRRRVKDGYTF
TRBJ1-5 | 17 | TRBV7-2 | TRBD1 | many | TGTGCCAGCAGCTTAGCCATACGACAGGGGACGGGTCAGCCCCAGCATTTT | CASSLAIRQGTGQPQHF
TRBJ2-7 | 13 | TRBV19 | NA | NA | TGTGCCAGTAGTCTCAGTCCCAACTACGAGCAGTACTTC | CASSLSPNYEQYF
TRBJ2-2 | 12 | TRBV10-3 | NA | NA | TGTGCCATCAGGCTAGGGGGCGGGGAGCTGTTTTTT | CAIRLGGGELFF
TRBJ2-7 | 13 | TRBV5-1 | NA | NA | TGCGCCAGCAGCTTGTATATTTCGGGCGAGCAGTACTTC | CASSLYISGEQYF
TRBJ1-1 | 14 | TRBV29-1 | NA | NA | TGCAGCGTTGAACGCATCCCGGGTAACACTGAAGCTTTCTTT | CSVERIPGNTEAFF
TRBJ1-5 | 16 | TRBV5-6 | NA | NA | TGTGCCAGCAGCATACAGGGCCTCCAGAGCAATCAGCCCCAGCATTTT | CASSIQGLQSNQPQHF
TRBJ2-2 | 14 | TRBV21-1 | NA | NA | TGTGCCAGCATGGGTCGCCGGGGCACCGGGGAGCTGTTTTTT | CASMGRRGTGELFF
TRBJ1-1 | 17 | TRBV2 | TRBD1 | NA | TGTGCCAGCAGGAACTTCCTTACAGGGGGCGGGAGCACTGAAGCTTTCTTT | CASRNFLTGGGSTEAFF
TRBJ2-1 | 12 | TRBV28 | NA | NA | TGTGCCAGCAGTCTATCCTACAATGAGCAGTTCTTC | CASSLSYNEQFF
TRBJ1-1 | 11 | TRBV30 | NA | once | TGTGCCTGGAGTCCGACCCGGGAAGCTTTCTTT | CAWSPTREAFF
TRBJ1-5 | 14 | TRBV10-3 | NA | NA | TGTGCCATCAGTAAACAGGAATCGAATCAGCCCCAGCATTTT | CAISKQESNQPQHF
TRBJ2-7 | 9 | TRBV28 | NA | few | TGTGCCATTGGCTACGAGCAGTACTTC | CAIGYEQYF
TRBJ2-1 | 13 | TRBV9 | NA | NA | TGTGCCAGCAGCGTAGGGCTAGTCGGTGAGCAGTTCTTC | CASSVGLVGEQFF
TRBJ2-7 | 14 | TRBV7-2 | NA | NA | TGTGCCAGCAGCTCGGGGCAGCCTCCCTACGAGCAGTACTTC | CASSSGQPPYEQYF
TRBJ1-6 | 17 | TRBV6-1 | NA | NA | TGTGCCAGCAGTGGCGAACAGGGCGGGTCCTATAATTCACCCCTCCACTTT | CASSGEQGGSYNSPLHF
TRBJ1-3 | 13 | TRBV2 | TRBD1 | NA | TGTGCCAGCAGTGGACAGGGAGGAAACACCATATATTTT | CASSGQGGNTIYF
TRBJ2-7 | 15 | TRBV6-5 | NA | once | TGTGCCAGCAGTTACTGGGGCAGGACGTTCTACGAGCAGTACTTC | CASSYWGRTFYEQYF
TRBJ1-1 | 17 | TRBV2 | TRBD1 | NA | TGTGCCAGCAGTGAAGGGACTCCTTCAGGGGGGAACACTGAAGCTTTCTTT | CASSEGTPSGGNTEAFF
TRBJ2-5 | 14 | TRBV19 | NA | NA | TGTGCCAGTAGTTCAACGGTTTATAGAGAGACCCAGTACTTC | CASSSTVYRETQYF
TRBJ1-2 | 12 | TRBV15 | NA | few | TGTGCCACCAGCCGGGGCGACTATGGCTACACCTTC | CATSRGDYGYTF
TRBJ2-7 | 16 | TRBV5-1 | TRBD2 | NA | TGCGCCAGCAGCGGGGGACTAGCGGGGGACTCCTACGAGCAGTACTTC | CASSGGLAGDSYEQYF
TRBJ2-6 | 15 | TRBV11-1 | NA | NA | TGTGCCAGCAGCTCGGCGGCTTCTGGGGCCAACGTCCTGACTTTC | CASSSAASGANVLTF
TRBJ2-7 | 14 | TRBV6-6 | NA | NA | TGTGCCAGCAGTTCAAGACCGGAGTCCTACGAGCAGTACTTC | CASSSRPESYEQYF
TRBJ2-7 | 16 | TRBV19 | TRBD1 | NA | TGTGCCAGTAGTAGATTTCTACAGGGGAAGTCCTACGAGCAGTACTTC | CASSRFLQGKSYEQYF
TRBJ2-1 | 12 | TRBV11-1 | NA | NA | TGTGCCAGCAGCATAGAGACACAGGAGCAGTTCTTC | CASSIETQEQFF
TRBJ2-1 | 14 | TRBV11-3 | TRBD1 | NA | TGTGCCAGCAGCTTAGGAGGGGGCGGGAATGAGCAGTTCTTC | CASSLGGGGNEQFF
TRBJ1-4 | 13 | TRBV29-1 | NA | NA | TGCAGCGTTGTAGCCGCAACTAATGAAAAACTGTTTTTT | CSVVAATNEKLFF
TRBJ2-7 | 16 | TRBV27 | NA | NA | TGTGCCAGCAGTTCATTTGGCGGGATAATCCTCTACGAGCAGTACTTC | CASSSFGGIILYEQYF
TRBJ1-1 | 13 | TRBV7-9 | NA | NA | TGTGCCAGCAGCTCCCGACTGAACACTGAAGCTTTCTTT | CASSSRLNTEAFF
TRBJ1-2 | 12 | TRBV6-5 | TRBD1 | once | TGTGCCAGCAGTCGACAGGGCTATGGCTACACCTTC | CASSRQGYGYTF
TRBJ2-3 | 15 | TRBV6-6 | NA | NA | TGTGCCAGCAGTTATGGACTTTCTAGCACAGATACGCAGTATTTT | CASSYGLSSTDTQYF
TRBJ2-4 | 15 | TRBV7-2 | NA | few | TGTGCCAGCAGCTTAGCGCTGGGGGCGGAGAACATTCAGTACTTC | CASSLALGAENIQYF
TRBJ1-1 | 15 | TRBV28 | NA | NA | TGTGCCAGCAGCCGTGCATGGAGGATGAACACTGAAGCTTTCTTT | CASSRAWRMNTEAFF
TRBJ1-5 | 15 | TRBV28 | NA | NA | TGTGCCAGCAGGGCCGGGGGGTTTGGCAATCAGCCCCAGCATTTT | CASRAGGFGNQPQHF
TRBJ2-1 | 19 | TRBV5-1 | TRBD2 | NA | TGCGCCAGCAGCTTTCCGGGACTAGCGGGAGGGAGCTCCTACAATGAGCAGTTCTTC | CASSFPGLAGGSSYNEQFF
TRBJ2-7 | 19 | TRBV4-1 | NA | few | TGCGCCAGCAGCCAAGAGGCAGGGGCTGGGGTGAGCGGGGCCTACGAGCAGTACTTC | CASSQEAGAGVSGAYEQYF
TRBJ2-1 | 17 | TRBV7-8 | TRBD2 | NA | TGTGCCAGCAGCCCGCTAGCGGGAGGGCCCGGGTTTAATGAGCAGTTCTTC | CASSPLAGGPGFNEQFF
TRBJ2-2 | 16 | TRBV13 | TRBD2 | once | TGTGCCAGCAGCCCACCGTATAGCGGGAGGACCGGGGAGCTGTTTTTT | CASSPPYSGRTGELFF
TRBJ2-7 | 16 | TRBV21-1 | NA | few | TGTGCCAGCAGCAACTTGACCCTACTAGCGGACTACGAGCAGTACTTC | CASSNLTLLADYEQYF
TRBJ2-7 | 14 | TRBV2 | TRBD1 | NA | TGTGCCAGCAGTCGACAGGGATCGGGGTACGAGCAGTACTTC | CASSRQGSGYEQYF
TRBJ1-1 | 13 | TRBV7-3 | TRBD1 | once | TGTGCCAGCAGACGGCAGGGGGATACTGAAGCTTTCTTT | CASRRQGDTEAFF
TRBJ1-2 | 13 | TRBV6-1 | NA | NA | TGTGCCAGCAGTGACCAGGGAAATTATGGCTACACCTTC | CASSDQGNYGYTF